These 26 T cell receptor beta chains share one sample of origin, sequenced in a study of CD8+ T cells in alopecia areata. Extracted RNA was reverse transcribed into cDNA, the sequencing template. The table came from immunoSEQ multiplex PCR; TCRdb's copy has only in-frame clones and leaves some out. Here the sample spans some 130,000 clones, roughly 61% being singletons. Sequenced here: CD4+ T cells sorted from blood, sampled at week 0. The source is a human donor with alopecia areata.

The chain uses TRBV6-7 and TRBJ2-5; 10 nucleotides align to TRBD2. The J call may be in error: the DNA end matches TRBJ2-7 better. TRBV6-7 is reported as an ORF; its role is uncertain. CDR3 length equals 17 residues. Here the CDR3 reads CASTDGLAGESSYEQYF. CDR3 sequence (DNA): TGTGCCAGCACCGATGGTCTAGCGGGGGAGAGCTCCTACGAGCAGTACTTC.

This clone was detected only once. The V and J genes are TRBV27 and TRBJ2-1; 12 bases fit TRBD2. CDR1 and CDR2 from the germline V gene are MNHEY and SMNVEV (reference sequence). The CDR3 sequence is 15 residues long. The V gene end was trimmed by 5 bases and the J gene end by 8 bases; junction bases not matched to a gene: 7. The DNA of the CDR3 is TGTGCCAGCAGTGCCCTAGCGGGAGGGCCTGATGAGCAGTTCTTC. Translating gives CASSALAGGPDEQFF.

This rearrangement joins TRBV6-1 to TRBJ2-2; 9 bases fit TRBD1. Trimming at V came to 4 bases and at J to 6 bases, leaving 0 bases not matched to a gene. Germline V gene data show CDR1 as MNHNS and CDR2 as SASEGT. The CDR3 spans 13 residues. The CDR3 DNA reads TGTGCCAGCAGTGGACAGGGGGCCGGGGAGCTGTTTTTT. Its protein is CASSGQGAGELFF.

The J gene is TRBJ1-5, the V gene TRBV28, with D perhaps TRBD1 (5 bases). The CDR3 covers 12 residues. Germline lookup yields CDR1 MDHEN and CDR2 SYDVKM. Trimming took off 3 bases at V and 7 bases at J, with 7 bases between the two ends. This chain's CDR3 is CASSLGRQPQHF. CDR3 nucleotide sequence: TGTGCCAGCAGTTTGGGACGGCAGCCCCAGCATTTT.

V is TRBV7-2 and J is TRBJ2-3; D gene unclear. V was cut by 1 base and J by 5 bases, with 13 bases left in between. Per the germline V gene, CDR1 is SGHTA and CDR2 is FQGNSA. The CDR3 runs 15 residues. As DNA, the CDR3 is TGTGCCAGCAGCTTAGTGTGGGGTTCGGGAGATACGCAGTATTTT. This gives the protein CASSLVWGSGDTQYF.

The CDR3 DNA follows: TGTGCCAGCAGCTTGACAGGGGGCTCCTACGAGCAGTACTTC. This encodes CASSLTGGSYEQYF. V usage is TRBV11-2 and J usage is TRBJ2-7; TRBD1 matches 9 bases. The CDR3 covers 14 residues. V shed 3 bases, J shed 0 bases, and the junction held 0 bases outside the gene matches. Germline values: CDR1 SGHAT, CDR2 FQNNGV.

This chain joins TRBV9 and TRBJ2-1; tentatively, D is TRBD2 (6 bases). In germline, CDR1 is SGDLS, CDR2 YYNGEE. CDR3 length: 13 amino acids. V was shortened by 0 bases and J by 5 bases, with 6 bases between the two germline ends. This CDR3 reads CASSVGLDNEQFF. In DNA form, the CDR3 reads TGTGCCAGCAGCGTAGGACTAGACAATGAGCAGTTCTTC.

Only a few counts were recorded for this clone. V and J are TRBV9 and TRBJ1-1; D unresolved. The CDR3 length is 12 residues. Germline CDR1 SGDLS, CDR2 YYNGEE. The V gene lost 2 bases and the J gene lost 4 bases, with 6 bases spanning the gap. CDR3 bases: TGTGCCAGCAGCGTGAGTGGCACTGAAGCTTTCTTT. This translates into CASSVSGTEAFF.

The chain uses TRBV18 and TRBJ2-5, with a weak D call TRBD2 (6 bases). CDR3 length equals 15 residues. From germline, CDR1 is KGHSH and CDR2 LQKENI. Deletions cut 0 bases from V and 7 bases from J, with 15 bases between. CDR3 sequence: CASSPPTSRDSTQYF. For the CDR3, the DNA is TGTGCCAGCTCACCACCAACTAGCAGGGATTCGACCCAGTACTTC.

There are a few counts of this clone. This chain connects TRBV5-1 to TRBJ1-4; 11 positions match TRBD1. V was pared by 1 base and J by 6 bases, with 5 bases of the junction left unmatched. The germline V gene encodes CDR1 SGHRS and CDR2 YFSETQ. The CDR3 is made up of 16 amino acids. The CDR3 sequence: CASSLRTGGSDEKLFF. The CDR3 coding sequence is TGCGCCAGCAGCTTGCGGACAGGGGGCTCTGATGAAAAACTGTTTTTT.

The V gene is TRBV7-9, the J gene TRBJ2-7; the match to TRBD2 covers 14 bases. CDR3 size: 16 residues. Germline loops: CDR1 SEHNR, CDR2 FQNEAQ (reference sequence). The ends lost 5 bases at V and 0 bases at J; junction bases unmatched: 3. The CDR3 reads CASSPGLAGGSYEQYF. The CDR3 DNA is TGTGCCAGCAGCCCAGGACTAGCGGGAGGCTCCTACGAGCAGTACTTC.

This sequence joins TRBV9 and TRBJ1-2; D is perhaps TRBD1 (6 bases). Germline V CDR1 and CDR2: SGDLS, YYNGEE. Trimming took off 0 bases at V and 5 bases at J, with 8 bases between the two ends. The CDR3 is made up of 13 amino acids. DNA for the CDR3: TGTGCCAGCAGCGTAGACAGGGAGTATGGCTACACCTTC. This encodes CASSVDREYGYTF.

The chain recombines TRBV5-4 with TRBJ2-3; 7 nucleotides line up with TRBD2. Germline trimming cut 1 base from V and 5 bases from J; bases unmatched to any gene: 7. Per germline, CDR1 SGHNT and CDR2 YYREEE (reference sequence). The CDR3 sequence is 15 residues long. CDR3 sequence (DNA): TGTGCCAGCAGCTTGACTAGCGCAGAGGGAGATACGCAGTATTTT. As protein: CASSLTSAEGDTQYF.

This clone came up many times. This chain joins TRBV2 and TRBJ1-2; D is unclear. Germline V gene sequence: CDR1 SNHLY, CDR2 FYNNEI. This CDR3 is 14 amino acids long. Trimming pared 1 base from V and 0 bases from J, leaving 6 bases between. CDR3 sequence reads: CASSEVGPNYGYTF. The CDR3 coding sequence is TGTGCCAGCAGTGAAGTTGGACCTAACTATGGCTACACCTTC. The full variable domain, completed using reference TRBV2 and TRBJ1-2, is EPEVTQTPSHQVTQMGQEVILRCVPISNHLYFYWYRQILGQKVEFLVSFYNNEISEKSEIFDDQFSVERPDGSNFTLKIRSTKLEDSAMYFCASSEVGPNYGYTFGSGTRLTVV.

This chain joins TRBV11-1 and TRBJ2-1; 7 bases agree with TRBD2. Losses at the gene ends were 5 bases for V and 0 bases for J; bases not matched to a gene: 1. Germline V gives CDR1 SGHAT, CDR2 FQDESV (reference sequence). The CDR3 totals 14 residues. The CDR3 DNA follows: TGTGCCAGCAGCCCGGGGGGCTCCTACAATGAGCAGTTCTTC. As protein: CASSPGGSYNEQFF.

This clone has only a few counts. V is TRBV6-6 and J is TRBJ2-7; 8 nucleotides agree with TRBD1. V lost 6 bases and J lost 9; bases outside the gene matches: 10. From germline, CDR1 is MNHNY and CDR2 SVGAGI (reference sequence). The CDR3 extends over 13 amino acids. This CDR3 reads CASSSGQGNGQYF. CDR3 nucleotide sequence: TGTGCCAGCAGCTCCGGACAGGGAAATGGGCAGTACTTC.

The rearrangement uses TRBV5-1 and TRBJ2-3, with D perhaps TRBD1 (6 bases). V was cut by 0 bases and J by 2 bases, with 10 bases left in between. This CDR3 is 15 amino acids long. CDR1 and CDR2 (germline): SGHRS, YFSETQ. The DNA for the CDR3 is TGCGCCAGCAGCTTGGGCAGGGGCTACACAGATACGCAGTATTTT. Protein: CASSLGRGYTDTQYF.

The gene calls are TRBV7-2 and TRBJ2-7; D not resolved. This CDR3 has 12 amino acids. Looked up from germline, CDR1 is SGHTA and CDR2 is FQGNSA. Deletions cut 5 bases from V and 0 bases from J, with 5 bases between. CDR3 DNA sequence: TGTGCCAGCAGCATTCGCTCCTACGAGCAGTACTTC. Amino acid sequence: CASSIRSYEQYF.

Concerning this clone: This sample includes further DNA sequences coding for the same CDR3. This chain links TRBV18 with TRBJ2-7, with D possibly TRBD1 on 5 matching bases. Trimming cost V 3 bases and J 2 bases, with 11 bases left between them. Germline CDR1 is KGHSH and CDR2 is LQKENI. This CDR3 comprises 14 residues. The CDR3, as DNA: TGTGCCAGCTCACCGCCAGACAGCACCTACGAGCAGTACTTC. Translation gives CASSPPDSTYEQYF.

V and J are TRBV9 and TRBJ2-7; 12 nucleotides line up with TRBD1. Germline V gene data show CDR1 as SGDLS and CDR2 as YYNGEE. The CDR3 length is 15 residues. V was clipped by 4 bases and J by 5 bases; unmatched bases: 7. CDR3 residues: CASSPRGTGGHEQYF. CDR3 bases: TGTGCCAGCAGCCCGAGAGGGACAGGGGGCCACGAGCAGTACTTC. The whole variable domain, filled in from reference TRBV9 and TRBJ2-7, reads DSGVTQTPKHLITATGQRVTLRCSPRSGDLSVYWYQQSLDQGLQFLIQYYNGEERAKGNILERFSAQQFPDLHSELNLSSLELGDSALYFCASSPRGTGGHEQYFGPGTRLTVT.

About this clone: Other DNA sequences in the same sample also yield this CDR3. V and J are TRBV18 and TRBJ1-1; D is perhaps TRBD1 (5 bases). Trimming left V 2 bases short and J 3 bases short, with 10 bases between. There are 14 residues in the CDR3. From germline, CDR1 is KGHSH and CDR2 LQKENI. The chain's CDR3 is CASSPGGEDTEAFF. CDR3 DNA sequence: TGTGCCAGCTCACCAGGGGGAGAGGACACTGAAGCTTTCTTT.

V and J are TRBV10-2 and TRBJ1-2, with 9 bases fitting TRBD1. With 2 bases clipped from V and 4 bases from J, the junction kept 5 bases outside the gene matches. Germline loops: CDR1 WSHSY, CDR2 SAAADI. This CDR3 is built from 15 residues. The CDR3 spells CASSERQGGGYGYTF. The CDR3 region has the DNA TGCGCCAGCAGTGAGCGACAGGGGGGTGGCTATGGCTACACCTTC.

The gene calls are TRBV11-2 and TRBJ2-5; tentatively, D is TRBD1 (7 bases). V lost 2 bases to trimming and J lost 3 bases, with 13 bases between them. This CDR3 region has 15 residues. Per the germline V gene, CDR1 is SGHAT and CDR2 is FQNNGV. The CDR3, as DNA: TGTGCCAGCAGCTTACGGGGGACAGCCAAAGAGACCCAGTACTTC. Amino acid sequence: CASSLRGTAKETQYF.

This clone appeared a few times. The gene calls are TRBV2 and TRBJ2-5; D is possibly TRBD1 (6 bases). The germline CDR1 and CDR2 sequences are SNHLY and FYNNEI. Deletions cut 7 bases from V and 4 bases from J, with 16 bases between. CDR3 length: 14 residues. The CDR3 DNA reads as TGTGCCAGCACCCCCCAGGGCAGGGGAGAGACCCAGTACTTC. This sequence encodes CASTPQGRGETQYF.

The CDR3 region is CSGTPTAMNTEAFF. For the CDR3, the DNA is TGCAGCGGCACACCCACTGCCATGAACACTGAAGCTTTCTTT. The V call is TRBV29-1, the J call TRBJ1-1; D remains ambiguous. Germline-derived CDR1 and CDR2 are SQVTM and ANQGSEA. This CDR3 spans 14 amino acids. Trimming removed 7 bases from V and 0 bases from J, with 15 bases in between.

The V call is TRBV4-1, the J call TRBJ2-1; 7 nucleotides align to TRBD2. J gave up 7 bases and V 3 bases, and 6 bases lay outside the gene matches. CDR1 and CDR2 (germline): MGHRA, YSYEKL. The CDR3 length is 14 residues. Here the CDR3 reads CASSQGGTLNEQFF. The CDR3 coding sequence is TGCGCCAGCAGCCAGGGGGGGACTCTTAATGAGCAGTTCTTC.